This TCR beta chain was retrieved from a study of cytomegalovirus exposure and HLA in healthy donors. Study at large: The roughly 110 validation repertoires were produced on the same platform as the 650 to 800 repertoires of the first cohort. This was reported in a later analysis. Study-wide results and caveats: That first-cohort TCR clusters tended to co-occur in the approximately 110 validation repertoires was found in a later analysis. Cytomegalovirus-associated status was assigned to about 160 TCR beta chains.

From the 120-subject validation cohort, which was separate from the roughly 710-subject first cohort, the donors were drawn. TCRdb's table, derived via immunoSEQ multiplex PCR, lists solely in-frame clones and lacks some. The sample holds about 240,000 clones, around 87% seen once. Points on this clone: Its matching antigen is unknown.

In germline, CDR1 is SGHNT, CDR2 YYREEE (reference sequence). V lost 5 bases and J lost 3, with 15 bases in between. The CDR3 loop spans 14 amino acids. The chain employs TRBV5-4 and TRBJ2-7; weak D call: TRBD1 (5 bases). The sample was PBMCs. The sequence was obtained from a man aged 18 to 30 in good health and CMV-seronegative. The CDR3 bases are TGTGCCAGCAGTGCAGGGCAGGATCTCTACGAGCAGTACTTC. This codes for CASSAGQDLYEQYF.